The 20 T cell receptor beta chains reported below all come from one sample, sequenced in a study of response to subunit inactivated influenza vaccine. TCRdb recomputed calls from the RT-PCR reads with MiXCR, one row per CDR3 protein. This sample yields a few hundred thousand distinct CDR3 sequences, of which about 15% are seen a single time; approximately 10% belongs to the top ten. Specimen: PBMCs from blood, collected 11 to 12 days after vaccination. These receptors were taken from a man aged 45-60 years who received an inactivated influenza vaccine.

This clonotype was picked up a small number of times. The V gene is TRBV6-5, the J gene TRBJ2-2; 8 bases are shared with TRBD1. Germline V lookup: CDR1 MNHEY, CDR2 SVGAGI. V shed 2 bases, J shed 4 bases, and the junction held 3 bases outside the gene matches. This CDR3 region has 15 residues. CDR3 region: CASSYEDRVTGELFF. CDR3 nucleotides: TGTGCCAGCAGTTACGAGGACAGGGTCACCGGGGAGCTGTTTTTT.

This clonotype was recorded a few times. The chain recombines TRBV20-1 with TRBJ2-7; 9 positions match TRBD2. V lost 0 bases, J lost 1 base, and 13 bases stayed unmatched. The CDR3 has 18 amino acids. Germline loops: CDR1 DFQATT, CDR2 SNEGSKA (reference sequence). The CDR3 nucleotides are TGCAGTGCTAGAGATCGTGACAATCGGCGGGGGGGTTCCTACGAGCAGTACTTC. Translated, it gives CSARDRDNRRGGSYEQYF.

The chain combines TRBV7-6 with TRBJ1-2; D is undetermined. Germline loops: CDR1 SGHVS, CDR2 FNYEAQ. The CDR3 spans 16 residues. Deletions cut 0 bases from V and 0 bases from J, with 11 bases between. In DNA form, the CDR3 reads TGTGCCAGCAGCTTAGCCACGCTCAGAGCTAACTATGGCTACACCTTC. Its translation: CASSLATLRANYGYTF.

This clonotype appeared many times. V is TRBV29-1 and J is TRBJ2-2, with 10 bases fitting TRBD2. Per the germline V gene, CDR1 is SQVTM and CDR2 is ANQGSEA. Trimming cost V 2 bases and J 4 bases; bases outside gene matches: 4. The CDR3 consists of 15 residues. The CDR3 sequence: CSVERTSGRTGELFF. The CDR3 DNA sequence: TGCAGCGTTGAACGGACTAGCGGACGCACCGGGGAGCTGTTTTTT.

This clonotype showed up just a few times. This chain links TRBV15 with TRBJ2-7, with 7 bases matching TRBD1. Trimming removed 6 bases from V and 4 bases from J; junction bases left unmatched: 6. This CDR3 has 13 residues. Germline CDR1 is LNHNV and CDR2 is YYDKDF (reference sequence). The CDR3 region has the DNA TGTGCCACCAGACCTGACAGGGATTACGAGCAGTACTTC. Translated, it gives CATRPDRDYEQYF.

The rearrangement joins TRBV7-2 to TRBJ1-1, with D unresolved. In germline, CDR1 is SGHTA, CDR2 FQGNSA. The ends were cut back, 5 bases at V and 4 bases at J, with 11 bases in the middle. The CDR3 length is 13 residues. The CDR3 region is CASSAQTSTEAFF. The DNA for the CDR3 is TGTGCCAGCAGCGCCCAAACGTCCACTGAAGCTTTCTTT.

This clonotype was seen more than once but under ten times. The chain joins TRBV12-3 or TRBV12-4 to TRBJ1-1; the D is unclear. CDR3 length: 14 amino acids. V was cut by 6 bases and J by 3 bases, with 14 bases left in between. CDR3: CASSPSGVDTEAFF. CDR3 in DNA: TGTGCCAGCAGCCCCTCGGGTGTTGACACTGAAGCTTTCTTT.

This clonotype has only a few counts. V gene TRBV25-1 combines with J gene TRBJ2-7, with TRBD2 matching 7 bases. The CDR3 runs 12 residues. V was clipped by 10 bases and J by 6 bases; unmatched bases: 9. Germline V gene data show CDR1 as MGHDK and CDR2 as SYGVNS. CDR3 nucleotide sequence: TGTGCCACCTCGCCTAGCGGCGCCGAGCAGTACTTC. It codes for CATSPSGAEQYF.

At least ten counts were recorded for this clonotype. J is TRBJ2-7 and V is TRBV5-5; tentatively, D is TRBD1 (6 bases). The CDR3 runs 15 residues. Trimming cost V 0 bases and J 3 bases, with 13 bases left between them. Germline V lookup: CDR1 SGHKS, CDR2 YYEKEE (reference sequence). CDR3 amino acids: CASSLVSGADYEQYF. The CDR3 coding sequence is TGTGCCAGCAGCTTGGTCTCAGGGGCCGACTACGAGCAGTACTTC.

This chain connects TRBV5-6 to TRBJ2-3; 7 positions match TRBD2. The germline V gene encodes CDR1 SGHDT and CDR2 YYEEEE. The CDR3 spans 17 residues. V was pared by 5 bases and J by 4 bases, with 16 bases of the junction left unmatched. The CDR3 DNA reads TGTGCCAGCAGTAAAGTCGGGAACCGGGGGGAGTCAGATACGCAGTATTTT. This gives the protein CASSKVGNRGESDTQYF.

V usage is TRBV5-1 and J usage is TRBJ2-7; D possibly matches TRBD1 or TRBD2 (6 bases each). The CDR3 is 15 residues long. Trimming cost V 0 bases and J 2 bases, with 12 bases left between them. Germline V CDR1 and CDR2: SGHRS, YFSETQ. Written as DNA, the CDR3 is TGCGCCAGCAGCTTGGTGGGAGGACAGACCTACGAGCAGTACTTC. Translation: CASSLVGGQTYEQYF.

This clonotype was counted between two and nine times. The chain recombines TRBV4-2 with TRBJ2-2; D possibly corresponds to TRBD2 (6 bases). CDR3 length equals 15 residues. Looked up from germline, CDR1 is LGHNA and CDR2 is YNFKEQ. V gave up 0 bases and J gave up 8 bases, with 13 bases separating them. The CDR3 region has the DNA TGTGCCAGCAGCCAAGACGGGGGTGGAGTTGGGGAGCTGTTTTTT. The encoded protein is CASSQDGGGVGELFF.

The sample holds a few counts of this clonotype. This chain connects TRBV12-3 or TRBV12-4 to TRBJ2-7, with TRBD2 as a possible D gene (5 bases). Trimming shortened V by 7 bases and J by 5 bases, and 15 bases separated the two germline ends. This CDR3 spans 13 amino acids. CDR3 in DNA: TGTGCCAGCACTCTGGTTAACGGGAACGAGCAGTACTTC. Its translation is CASTLVNGNEQYF.

The chain joins TRBV12-3 or TRBV12-4 to TRBJ2-1, with TRBD2 identical over 11 bases. The CDR3 length is 14 residues. V trimming: 11 bases; J trimming: 5 bases; junction bases outside the gene matches: 8. CDR3 loop: CAARTSGSNNEQFF. The DNA of the CDR3 is TGTGCCGCAAGGACTAGCGGGTCCAACAATGAGCAGTTCTTC.

This clonotype was seen more than once but under ten times. The chain recombines TRBV5-1 with TRBJ1-6, with D tentatively TRBD1 (5 bases). This CDR3 has 15 residues. Germline CDR1 and CDR2: SGHRS and YFSETQ. The V end was cut by 0 bases, the J end by 7 bases, with 11 bases between. CDR3 in amino acids: CASSLGGGANSPLHF. In DNA form, the CDR3 reads TGCGCCAGCAGCTTGGGGGGAGGGGCGAATTCACCCCTCCACTTT.

J is TRBJ2-5 and V is TRBV20-1, with a tentative D call TRBD2 (6 bases). The germline V gene has CDR1 DFQATT and CDR2 SNEGSKA (reference sequence). V dropped 2 bases and J dropped 1 base, with 11 bases sitting between them. The CDR3 covers 14 residues. The CDR3 region has the DNA TGCAGTGCTAGACCCGGGAGCCTCCAAGAGACCCAGTACTTC. It encodes CSARPGSLQETQYF.

This clonotype was found many times. The chain links TRBV5-1 to TRBJ1-1; D is ambiguous. Germline V lookup: CDR1 SGHRS, CDR2 YFSETQ. CDR3 length: 15 amino acids. V was trimmed by 6 bases and J by 0 bases, leaving 15 bases between them. The CDR3 DNA sequence: TGCGCCAGCAAGACCTCGTGGACGGTGAACACTGAAGCTTTCTTT. Protein sequence: CASKTSWTVNTEAFF.

This clonotype has only a few counts. V usage is TRBV12-3 or TRBV12-4 and J usage is TRBJ2-2; D might be TRBD1 or TRBD2, each matching 5 bases. Trimming removed 6 bases from V and 4 bases from J, with 18 bases in between. The CDR3 sequence is 16 residues long. Written as DNA, the CDR3 is TGTGCCAGCAGCGGACTGGGGACGGATGGCACCGGGGAGCTGTTTTTT. It translates to CASSGLGTDGTGELFF.

V gene TRBV5-8 combines with J gene TRBJ1-5; no clear D. This CDR3 spans 14 amino acids. Deletions cut 2 bases from V and 4 bases from J, with 10 bases between. Germline values: CDR1 SGHTS, CDR2 YDEGEE. The DNA for the CDR3 is TGTGCCAGCAGCTTTGGCGTGCAGAATCAGCCCCAGCATTTT. Translated, it gives CASSFGVQNQPQHF.

This chain joins TRBV6-2 or TRBV6-3 and TRBJ1-5; the match to TRBD1 covers 7 bases. J gave up 0 bases and V 0 bases, and 8 bases lay outside the gene matches. The germline CDR1 and CDR2 sequences are MNHEY and SVGEGT. The CDR3 length is 18 residues. The chain's CDR3 is CASSYSKQGWYSNQPQHF. The CDR3 DNA sequence: TGTGCCAGCAGTTACTCGAAACAGGGGTGGTATAGCAATCAGCCCCAGCATTTT.